This T cell receptor beta chain was found in a study of identical twins. Study outcomes and limitations: Models underestimated out-of-frame TCR alpha sharing in monozygotic twins. When twins shared out-of-frame alpha sequences, those sequences had excess low generation probability. There were fewer insertions in abundant cord blood beta clonotypes, but memory repertoires showed no such pattern.

TCRdb re-called the 5' RACE reads with MiXCR, one entry per CDR3 protein. The sample lists about 530,000 distinct CDR3 sequences, more than 20% occurring once. This clonotype was observed a handful of times. The antigen remains unidentified. Germline assignment: CDR1 LGHNA and CDR2 YNFKEQ. This CDR3 has 15 residues. Trimming removed 2 bases at V and 0 bases at J, with 11 bases between. This sample also belongs to another study, concerning yellow fever vaccine responses in identical twins. That work adds: Vaccine T cell responses of twins reportedly seemed partly convergent and partly personalized.

Sample: CD4+ T cells sorted from blood. The clonotype was recovered from a woman aged 18-29 years in good health. V usage is TRBV4-2 and J usage is TRBJ2-7; D perhaps matches TRBD1 (6 bases). The CDR3 DNA is TGTGCCAGCAGCCAAACAGGGACGATCTCCTACGAGCAGTACTTC. It encodes CASSQTGTISYEQYF.